One sample yielded the 16 T cell receptor beta chains listed below, sequenced in a study of T cell repertoires in cytomegalovirus infection. TCRdb re-analysed the reads in MiXCR, keeping a single row per CDR3 protein. The sample lists around 71,000 distinct CDR3 sequences, roughly 40% occurring once. Their target antigens are unknown. The source was CD8+ T cells from cultured PBMCs, collected from culture after CMV antigen stimulation. These TCRs come from a human donor in good health (CMV status not recorded). Some clones in this sample may be carry-over from other donors' samples.

This clonotype was observed a few times. This chain links TRBV27 with TRBJ2-1; D is ambiguous. The CDR3 covers 14 residues. The germline V and J ends were trimmed by 5 bases and 10 bases, with 18 bases remaining between them. The germline V gene encodes CDR1 MNHEY and CDR2 SMNVEV (reference sequence). The CDR3, as DNA: TGTGCCAGCAGTGCCGGGCCGCAAAAGGGCGAGCAGTTCTTC. Encoded protein: CASSAGPQKGEQFF.

This clonotype was observed a few times. The chain employs TRBV7-9 and TRBJ2-7; unclear D gene. Deletions cut 5 bases from V and 5 bases from J, with 13 bases between. Germline V CDR1 and CDR2: SEHNR, FQNEAQ (reference sequence). This CDR3 is 13 amino acids long. The CDR3 is CASSASEGHEQYF. The CDR3 DNA follows: TGTGCCAGCAGCGCATCAGAAGGCCACGAGCAGTACTTC.

This clonotype was picked up a small number of times. The V and J genes are TRBV5-1 and TRBJ1-1; D is undetermined. Trimming removed 4 bases from V and 1 base from J, with 8 bases in between. This CDR3 spans 13 amino acids. Germline values: CDR1 SGHRS, CDR2 YFSETQ. The CDR3 reads CASSPHGNTEAFF. As DNA, the CDR3 is TGCGCCAGCAGCCCGCACGGGAACACTGAAGCTTTCTTT.

This chain uses TRBV28 with TRBJ2-3, with 9 nucleotides matching TRBD1. The CDR3 spans 15 residues. Germline CDR1 MDHEN, CDR2 SYDVKM. V shed 5 bases and J 1 base; nucleotides not matched to a gene: 4. CDR3: CASSRTGDGTDTQYF. The CDR3 region has the DNA TGTGCCAGCAGTCGGACAGGGGATGGCACAGATACGCAGTATTTT.

This CDR3 reads CASSPTGGETQYF. As DNA, the CDR3 is TGTGCCAGCAGCCCCACAGGGGGAGAGACCCAGTACTTC. The chain is built from TRBV5-4 and TRBJ2-5; 8 nucleotides line up with TRBD1. The germline CDR1 and CDR2 sequences are SGHNT and YYREEE (reference sequence). J lost 4 bases, V lost 4 bases, and 3 bases had no gene match. The CDR3 covers 13 residues.

The chain employs TRBV4-2 and TRBJ2-1, with a tentative D call TRBD1 (6 bases). V dropped 0 bases and J dropped 8 bases, with 17 bases sitting between them. Germline V CDR1 and CDR2: LGHNA, YNFKEQ. The CDR3 is 16 residues long. The CDR3 DNA is TGTGCCAGCAGCCAAGAGGGGGCTGGTTCCTCCGATGAGCAGTTCTTC. It translates to CASSQEGAGSSDEQFF.

This clonotype showed up just a few times. This sequence joins TRBV6-6 and TRBJ2-1; a weak D match, TRBD1 (6 bases). The CDR3 totals 13 residues. Germline values: CDR1 MNHNY, CDR2 SVGAGI (reference sequence). V was pared by 5 bases and J by 8 bases, with 13 bases between. Here the CDR3 reads CASSGTGFYEQFF. CDR3 sequence (DNA): TGTGCCAGCAGTGGTACAGGGTTCTATGAGCAGTTCTTC.

This clonotype was detected ten times or more. The V call is TRBV2, the J call TRBJ1-1; 11 bases match TRBD1. CDR3 size: 17 residues. Trimming took 6 bases from V and 0 from J; bases not matched to a gene: 9. Germline lookup yields CDR1 SNHLY and CDR2 FYNNEI. The CDR3, as DNA: TGTGCCAGCAGGGGAACCCGGGACAGGGGGATGAACACTGAAGCTTTCTTT. Residues: CASRGTRDRGMNTEAFF.

Only a few counts were recorded for this clonotype. This chain's CDR3 is CASSVNRFVYEQYF. In nucleotides, the CDR3 is TGTGCCAGCAGTGTGAACAGGTTCGTTTACGAGCAGTACTTC. This sequence joins TRBV6-1 and TRBJ2-7, with D possibly TRBD1 on 5 matching bases. In germline, CDR1 is MNHNS, CDR2 SASEGT. V gave up 4 bases and J gave up 4 bases, with 14 bases separating them. The CDR3 covers 14 residues.

V is TRBV25-1 and J is TRBJ2-3; D uncertain. V dropped 2 bases and J dropped 1 base, with 7 bases sitting between them. The CDR3 covers 14 residues. Germline lookup yields CDR1 MGHDK and CDR2 SYGVNS. The CDR3 spells CASSEGVGTDTQYF. The CDR3 DNA reads TGTGCCAGCAGTGAAGGGGTAGGCACAGATACGCAGTATTTT.

The chain couples TRBV7-2 to TRBJ1-6, with D hard to call. CDR1 SGHTA and CDR2 FQGNSA come from the germline V gene. The CDR3 is made up of 14 amino acids. V was shortened by 1 base and J by 9 bases, with 10 bases between the two germline ends. The CDR3 sequence: CASSLEVFGSPLHF. The CDR3 bases are TGTGCCAGCAGCTTAGAGGTCTTCGGTTCACCCCTCCACTTT. The full variable domain, completed using reference TRBV7-2 and TRBJ1-6, is GAGVSQSPSNKVTEKGKDVELRCDPISGHTALYWYRQSLGQGLEFLIYFQGNSAPDKSGLPSDRFSAERTGGSVSTLTIQRTQQEDSAVYLCASSLEVFGSPLHFGNGTRLTVT.

This clonotype occurred a few times. The J gene is TRBJ2-1, the V gene TRBV11-3; D is undetermined. This CDR3 has 15 residues. Looked up from germline, CDR1 is SGHNT and CDR2 is YENEEA. The ends were cut back, 1 base at V and 9 bases at J, with 16 bases in the middle. This CDR3 reads CASSLGGYATGEQFF. CDR3 bases: TGTGCCAGCAGCTTAGGTGGTTATGCAACGGGTGAGCAGTTCTTC.

The chain has TRBV28 and TRBJ2-1; D remains unclear. The germline CDR1 and CDR2 sequences are MDHEN and SYDVKM. Trimming pared 6 bases from V and 4 bases from J, leaving 7 bases between. The CDR3 contains 12 residues. The CDR3 bases are TGTGCCAGCAGACGGTTGTACAATGAGCAGTTCTTC. It codes for CASRRLYNEQFF. Complete variable domain (other parts from reference TRBV28 and TRBJ2-1): DVKVTQSSRYLVKRTGEKVFLECVQDMDHENMFWYRQDPGLGLRLIYFSYDVKMKEKGDIPEGYSVSREKKERFSLILESASTNQTSMYLCASRRLYNEQFFGPGTRLTVL.

V is TRBV29-1 and J is TRBJ2-7, with TRBD2 matching over 7 bases. The V gene end was trimmed by 3 bases and the J gene end by 0 bases; junction bases not matched to a gene: 5. The CDR3 has 14 residues. Germline CDR1 and CDR2: SQVTM and ANQGSEA. The CDR3 sequence is CSVDEPGGSYEQYF. Here the CDR3 DNA reads TGCAGCGTTGATGAACCGGGGGGCTCCTACGAGCAGTACTTC.

This sequence joins TRBV7-2 and TRBJ2-1; 8 nucleotides line up with TRBD2. Germline CDR1 SGHTA, CDR2 FQGNSA. CDR3 size: 14 residues. V was clipped by 5 bases and J by 5 bases; unmatched bases: 5. The CDR3 reads CASSPGGGDNEQFF. CDR3 sequence (DNA): TGTGCCAGCAGCCCCGGGGGGGGAGACAATGAGCAGTTCTTC.

J is TRBJ2-3 and V is TRBV6-4, with TRBD1 as a possible D gene (5 bases). The CDR3 covers 13 residues. CDR1 and CDR2 (germline): MRHNA, SNTAGT. V was trimmed by 3 bases and J by 7 bases, leaving 11 bases between them. The CDR3 reads CASSETESNTQYF. The CDR3 coding sequence is TGTGCCAGCAGTGAGACAGAAAGTAATACGCAGTATTTT.